Following are 6 T cell receptor beta chains from one sample sequenced in a study of chemoradiotherapy in HPV16-positive cancers (dated by TCRdb to between 2021 and 2022). The method was the immunoSEQ multiplex PCR assay. The table comes from immuneACCESS by way of TCRdb, which keeps in-frame sequences with V and J called. Part of the clones is missing from these tables; in studies checked, under half for an unresolved V gene and the rest for unknown reasons. The sample table lists several thousand clones, roughly three quarters of them with a count of one. The ten largest clones represent 13% to 15% of the sample. The sample was gathered from a patient who underwent chemoradiotherapy. The source of these receptors is a human donor with HPV-associated anogenital cancer.

This clone has only a few counts. This chain links TRBV6-6 with TRBJ1-5, with unresolved D. The V end was cut by 8 bases, the J end by 3 bases, with 11 bases between. CDR3 length: 13 amino acids. The germline V gene encodes CDR1 MNHNY and CDR2 SVGAGI (reference sequence). CDR3 in amino acids: CASARSDNQPQHF. The CDR3, as DNA: TGTGCCAGCGCACGATCTGACAATCAGCCCCAGCATTTT.

The V call is TRBV19, the J call TRBJ2-1; 11 bases match TRBD2. V shed 7 bases, J shed 6 bases, and the junction held 11 bases outside the gene matches. The CDR3 runs 16 residues. The germline gives CDR1 LNHDA, CDR2 SQIVND (reference sequence). The CDR3 here is CASTPGTSGRGNEQFF. The CDR3 region has the DNA TGTGCCAGTACACCGGGGACTAGCGGTAGGGGCAATGAGCAGTTCTTC.

The V and J genes are TRBV4-1 and TRBJ2-7; no clear D. From germline, CDR1 is MGHRA and CDR2 YSYEKL. Deletions cut 0 bases from V and 1 base from J, with 10 bases between. The CDR3 is 15 amino acids. The CDR3 region has the DNA TGCGCCAGCAGCCAAGATGTCGTCAGTTCCTACGAGCAGTACTTC. Encoded protein: CASSQDVVSSYEQYF.

The CDR3 region is CASSHRWGYQPQHF. The CDR3 DNA reads TGCGCCAGCAGCCACCGGTGGGGGTATCAGCCCCAGCATTTT. This chain uses TRBV4-1 with TRBJ1-5; TRBD1 is a possible D gene (5 bases). The CDR3 has 14 amino acids. V lost 3 bases to trimming and J lost 5 bases, with 11 bases between them. Germline loops: CDR1 MGHRA, CDR2 YSYEKL.

In its sample, this clone was seen once. The chain has TRBV30 and TRBJ2-6; D remains ambiguous. V was trimmed by 7 bases and J by 4 bases, leaving 20 bases between them. CDR1 is GTSNPN and CDR2 is SVGIG in the germline V gene (reference sequence). This CDR3 is built from 16 residues. The CDR3 nucleotides read TGTGCCTTGTCGTCGTCTTTAGGAGAAGGGGCCAACGTCCTGACTTTC. Translated: CALSSSLGEGANVLTF.

This chain's CDR3 is CASRPDRDINYEQYF. DNA of the CDR3: TGTGCCAGCAGACCGGACAGGGACATCAACTACGAGCAGTACTTC. This chain connects TRBV28 to TRBJ2-7; 8 nucleotides align to TRBD1. The trim removed 6 bases at V and 3 bases at J, leaving 10 bases unmatched. The germline V gene has CDR1 MDHEN and CDR2 SYDVKM. The CDR3 has 15 amino acids.